The 20 T cell receptor beta chains below all came from one sample that was sequenced in a study of T-cell reconstitution after alpha-beta-depleted transplantation in children. Preparation of the TCRbeta library was carried out with unique molecular identifiers. MiXCR was run by TCRdb on the PCR reads, yielding one entry per CDR3 protein. The data contain some 300,000 distinct CDR3 sequences, 10% of them singletons. Sequencing used PBMCs, obtained before TCRalphabeta/CD19-depleted stem cell transplant. These TCRs come from a boy in the first two years of life with acute myeloid leukemia, due to receive a stem cell transplant.

This clonotype occurred many times. This chain uses TRBV3-1 with TRBJ2-5; either TRBD1 or TRBD2 may supply D (5 bases each). There are 13 residues in the CDR3. Germline CDR1 LGHDT, CDR2 YNNKEL (reference sequence). V was trimmed by 4 bases and J by 4 bases, leaving 10 bases between them. CDR3: CASSPGPRETQYF. Here the CDR3 DNA reads TGTGCCAGCAGCCCGGGACCACGAGAGACCCAGTACTTC.

This clonotype was recorded at least ten times. This chain links TRBV12-3 or TRBV12-4 with TRBJ1-3; a possible D gene is TRBD1 (5 bases). V was pared by 3 bases and J by 2 bases, with 20 bases between. The CDR3 sequence is 18 residues long. CDR3 residues: CASSFNISPGTAGNTIYF. The CDR3 DNA follows: TGTGCCAGCAGTTTCAATATATCACCCGGGACCGCTGGAAACACCATATATTTT.

This clonotype occurred many times. The V call is TRBV10-2, the J call TRBJ1-4; TRBD1 might be the D (5 bases). The CDR3 is 13 residues long. Per germline, CDR1 WSHSY and CDR2 SAAADI. The V end was cut by 8 bases, the J end by 8 bases, with 15 bases between. CDR3 nucleotides: TGCGCCAGCCGGGACCACGGAGGGGAAAAACTGTTTTTT. Translated: CASRDHGGEKLFF.

The chain combines TRBV28 with TRBJ1-1; D uncertain. This CDR3 contains 13 residues. Trimming removed 7 bases from V and 3 bases from J, with 12 bases in between. Germline V gene sequence: CDR1 MDHEN, CDR2 SYDVKM. In DNA form, the CDR3 reads TGTGCCAGCAAATTCTTCGGGCACACTGAAGCTTTCTTT. This translates into CASKFFGHTEAFF.

This clonotype was seen repeatedly, ten times or more. The V and J genes are TRBV5-1 and TRBJ2-7; tentatively, D is TRBD1 (5 bases). From germline, CDR1 is SGHRS and CDR2 YFSETQ. Deletions cut 4 bases from V and 2 bases from J, with 10 bases between. This CDR3 contains 13 residues. The CDR3 DNA is TGCGCCAGCAGCCAAGACAGAGCCTACGAGCAGTACTTC. Translation gives CASSQDRAYEQYF.

Ten or more counts support this clonotype. The chain recombines TRBV9 with TRBJ2-5; 9 nucleotides line up with TRBD1. Germline trimming cut 3 bases from V and 1 base from J; bases unmatched to any gene: 1. Per germline, CDR1 SGDLS and CDR2 YYNGEE. The CDR3 is made up of 14 amino acids. The CDR3 reads CASSGTGVQETQYF. DNA of the CDR3: TGTGCCAGCAGCGGGACAGGGGTCCAAGAGACCCAGTACTTC.

This clonotype was seen repeatedly, ten times or more. The CDR3 spells CASSSRLVGTDTQYF. The DNA for the CDR3 is TGTGCCAGCAGTTCCCGACTAGTTGGCACAGATACGCAGTATTTT. This chain uses TRBV27 with TRBJ2-3, with D possibly TRBD2 on 6 matching bases. The CDR3 spans 15 residues. Germline V gene sequence: CDR1 MNHEY, CDR2 SMNVEV (reference sequence). With 4 bases removed from V and 1 base from J, the gap between germline ends came to 12 bases.

This clonotype was counted ten times or more. The rearrangement uses TRBV29-1 and TRBJ2-3; either TRBD1 or TRBD2 may supply D (7 bases each). CDR3 length: 14 amino acids. The germline V and J ends were trimmed by 3 bases and 4 bases, with 14 bases remaining between them. CDR1 SQVTM and CDR2 ANQGSEA come from the germline V gene. The CDR3 loop reads CSVEGRGRPDTQYF. CDR3 DNA: TGCAGCGTTGAGGGGAGGGGGCGCCCAGATACGCAGTATTTT.

This clonotype was observed many times. The chain uses TRBV29-1 and TRBJ2-3, with D uncertain. The CDR3 is made up of 13 amino acids. The germline gives CDR1 SQVTM, CDR2 ANQGSEA. With 4 bases removed from V and 0 bases from J, the gap between germline ends came to 8 bases. As DNA, the CDR3 is TGCAGCGTTGCCCCTGACAGCACAGATACGCAGTATTTT. It encodes CSVAPDSTDTQYF.

The V and J genes are TRBV7-8 and TRBJ2-7; TRBD2 agrees at 8 bases. CDR1 SGHVS and CDR2 FQNEAQ come from the germline V gene. The CDR3 has 15 residues. Trimming took 4 bases from V and 6 from J; bases not matched to a gene: 11. The DNA of the CDR3 is TGTGCCAGCAGCTACCCTAGAGCGGGAGCTTCCGAGCAGTACTTC. Translating it yields CASSYPRAGASEQYF. Filled out from reference TRBV7-8 and TRBJ2-7, the complete variable domain reads GAGVSQSPRYKVAKRGQDVALRCDPISGHVSLFWYQQALGQGPEFLTYFQNEAQLDKSGLPSDRFFAERPEGSVSTLKIQRTQQEDSAVYLCASSYPRAGASEQYFGPGTRLTVT.

The CDR3 DNA sequence: TGTGCCAGCAGTGAGTTCGGGGGGGAGGTCACTGAAGCTTTCTTT. It translates to CASSEFGGEVTEAFF. The chain combines TRBV25-1 with TRBJ1-1, with D possibly TRBD1 on 5 matching bases. The CDR3 is made up of 15 amino acids. Trimming took 3 bases from V and 4 from J, leaving 15 bases between them. The germline CDR1 and CDR2 sequences are MGHDK and SYGVNS.

This clonotype was detected ten times or more. The chain is built from TRBV28 and TRBJ1-6; possibly TRBD1 for D (5 bases). The CDR3 is 12 residues long. Germline-derived CDR1 and CDR2 are MDHEN and SYDVKM. V shed 6 bases and J shed 9 bases, with 9 bases lying between them. In DNA, the CDR3 is TGTGCCAGCAGACGGCAGGGTTCACCCCTCCACTTT. Amino acids: CASRRQGSPLHF.

The chain links TRBV7-2 to TRBJ2-3; 7 bases align to TRBD2. This CDR3 contains 14 residues. Trimming removed 3 bases from V and 4 bases from J; junction bases left unmatched: 4. Germline V lookup: CDR1 SGHTA, CDR2 FQGNSA. In nucleotides, the CDR3 is TGTGCCAGCAGCTTCGTTCGGGGGGCAGATACGCAGTATTTT. It encodes CASSFVRGADTQYF.

This clonotype was counted a single time. The chain carries TRBV28 and TRBJ2-6; 10 bases line up with TRBD1. The CDR3 loop spans 16 amino acids. J lost 3 bases, V lost 8 bases, and 7 bases had no gene match. CDR1 MDHEN and CDR2 SYDVKM come from the germline V gene. The CDR3 loop reads CASGDRGQGGANVLTF. The DNA for the CDR3 is TGTGCCAGCGGCGACAGGGGGCAAGGTGGGGCCAACGTCCTGACTTTC. The variable domain in full, with the rest retrieved from reference TRBV28 and TRBJ2-6, is DVKVTQSSRYLVKRTGEKVFLECVQDMDHENMFWYRQDPGLGLRLIYFSYDVKMKEKGDIPEGYSVSREKKERFSLILESASTNQTSMYLCASGDRGQGGANVLTFGAGSRLTVL.

This clonotype has more than one count but fewer than ten. This sequence joins TRBV27 and TRBJ2-7; unclear D gene. The V end lost 4 bases, the J end lost 5 bases, and 27 bases lay between the germline ends. Germline CDR1 reads MNHEY; CDR2 reads SMNVEV (reference sequence). The CDR3 contains 18 residues. As DNA, the CDR3 is TGTGCCAGCAGTTCCACGACCTCCCTAACGCTCCTGGCGCACGAGCAGTACTTC. Its protein is CASSSTTSLTLLAHEQYF.

This clonotype was seen ten or more times. The chain links TRBV20-1 to TRBJ1-4; 7 bases align to TRBD1. This CDR3 is built from 16 residues. Germline assignment: CDR1 DFQATT and CDR2 SNEGSKA (reference sequence). The trim removed 2 bases at V and 0 bases at J, leaving 6 bases unmatched. The CDR3 nucleotides read TGCAGTGCTAGAAGACAGGGAAAGGCAACTAATGAAAAACTGTTTTTT. Encoded protein: CSARRQGKATNEKLFF.

This clonotype was counted ten times or more. This chain joins TRBV10-3 and TRBJ2-7; either TRBD1 or TRBD2 may supply D (5 bases each). V lost 10 bases and J 5 bases, leaving 18 bases between the germline ends. The CDR3 runs to 13 residues. CDR1 and CDR2 from the germline V gene are ENHRY and SYGVKD. Here the CDR3 reads CASVQDFAHEQYF. CDR3 coding DNA: TGTGCCAGCGTACAGGACTTTGCCCACGAGCAGTACTTC.

The chain links TRBV10-2 to TRBJ1-1; TRBD1 might be the D (6 bases). Trimming took off 2 bases at V and 1 base at J, with 14 bases between the two ends. Germline CDR1 reads WSHSY; CDR2 reads SAAADI. CDR3 length: 16 amino acids. The CDR3 coding sequence is TGCGCCAGCAGTGAGCCCTACAGGGTTGGGAACACTGAAGCTTTCTTT. It yields the protein CASSEPYRVGNTEAFF.

This chain connects TRBV15 to TRBJ2-7; possibly TRBD2 for D (5 bases). CDR3 length: 15 amino acids. Germline CDR1 is LNHNV and CDR2 is YYDKDF (reference sequence). Trimming cost V 0 bases and J 2 bases, with 11 bases left between them. As DNA, the CDR3 is TGTGCCACCAGCAGAGATCCGGGAATGGCCTACGAGCAGTACTTC. Translation gives CATSRDPGMAYEQYF.

The chain carries TRBV9 and TRBJ1-2, with D possibly TRBD1 on 5 matching bases. The germline gives CDR1 SGDLS, CDR2 YYNGEE. The CDR3 is 14 residues long. V lost 0 bases and J lost 7, with 13 bases in between. The CDR3 coding sequence is TGTGCCAGCAGCGTAGGGGGACCGGGGTCTGGCTACACCTTC. Protein: CASSVGGPGSGYTF.